The TCR beta chain under discussion was sequenced for a study of technical replicates of blood from four donors (dated by TCRdb to the late 2010s). The library came from the immunoSEQ multiplex PCR assay. What TCRdb holds here is the immuneACCESS table cut down to in-frame rearrangements. Part of the clones is not present; checked against another copy, under half of the missing clones reflect an unresolved V gene, and the others are unexplained. The sample contains about 87,000 clones, over 90% of them found a single time. 0.34% of the sample is held by the ten biggest clonotypes. Note on this clone: No antigen is known for it. Base-call qualities are not available, and no considerably larger clone is one nucleotide away.

Sequences MNHNS (CDR1) and SASEGT (CDR2) are obtained from the germline V gene. The CDR3 runs 17 residues from the cysteine to the phenylalanine. The CDR3 DNA has 51 bases and is translated from base 1. V is shortened by 2 bases, J by 5 bases, and the region joining them spans 21 bases. The sequence joins TRBV6-1 to TRBJ1-2; the D gene is perhaps TRBD1, on 6 matching bases. Sample: T cells isolated from PBMCs. The clonotype comes from a human donor in good health. The CDR3 has the sequence CASSERGHLPRNYGYTF. The bases are TGTGCCAGCAGTGAAAGGGGACATCTCCCACGTAATTATGGCTACACCTTC.